This T cell receptor (beta chain) was sequenced during a study of T cell responses to AZD1222 COVID-19 vaccine. Overall study context: Samples with a second dose at about 4 or about 12 weeks were pooled together. Notes on the study in general: There were mostly white British donors and more females than males, and clonal diversity was possibly underestimated. Unmutated variant regions are reportedly targeted by nearly half of spike-specific TCRs. With dominance at 160-218 and 743-854, vaccine-associated CD4 TCRs spanned spike.

As for this clone: Its antigen is still unknown.

Method: immunoSEQ multiplex PCR; TCRdb's copy keeps in-frame clones and lacks some. The repertoire holds about 100,000 clones, with roughly 90% as singletons. The CDR3 is made up of 13 amino acids. V was pared by 0 bases and J by 4 bases, with 4 bases between. The chain uses TRBV23-1 and TRBJ1-5, with no clear D. TRBV23-1 is an ORF, with its function uncertain. The source of this sequence is an adult in good health. Material: peripheral blood, obtained on day 0 of AZD1222 vaccination. The CDR3, as DNA: TGCGCCAGCAGTCAATCGGGAAATCAGCCCCAGCATTTT. Translation gives CASSQSGNQPQHF.